This section outlines one TCR beta chain sequence together with its context. There are many counts of this clonotype. The antigen this receptor binds is unknown. No much larger clone exists at a distance of one base, and base qualities are not known. Hyperthyroidism patients were newly diagnosed, had a disease duration of under 2 months, and were aged 18 to 65 years. The study excluded patients with uncontrolled infections, other autoimmune diseases, pregnancy or lactation. Diagnoses relied on clinical symptoms, serum thyroxine and TRAb, thyroid ultrasound and orbital computed tomography. Blood from progressor patients was collected at the time of first diagnosis with hyperthyroidism, before any ophthalmopathy symptoms had appeared. PBMCs were isolated from approximately 10 ml of fresh peripheral blood by Ficoll-Paque density gradient centrifugation. Progressor patients were first diagnosed with Graves' hyperthyroidism and then developed ophthalmopathy during follow-up. Total RNA was extracted with Trizol reagent, and quality was checked on an Agilent 2100 Bioanalyzer.

The entry originates in a study of T cells in Graves' hyperthyroidism and ophthalmopathy (dated by TCRdb to between 2018 and 2021). About the full investigation: Peripheral blood samples were taken at initial diagnosis, before any treatment was given. To identify TCR V-J signatures that set the groups apart, the researchers used a discovery cohort of 100 patients, made up of around 42 with Graves' ophthalmopathy and some 58 with stable Graves' hyperthyroidism. Prospective prediction of ophthalmopathy was tested in an independent validation cohort of 18 hyperthyroidism patients and some 17 patients who later progressed to ophthalmopathy. The 100 discovery patients were divided at random into training and test sets in a 7:3 ratio. In addition, the study compared T-cell repertoires in thyroid tissue and in blood from roughly 6 Graves' hyperthyroidism patients. Once sampling was done, hyperthyroidism patients were given methimazole at a starting dose of 30 mg daily, whereas ophthalmopathy patients were given high-dose intravenous methylprednisolone. TCR Vbeta CDR3 sequencing of 140 or so peripheral blood samples (roughly 41 ophthalmopathy, 75 hyperthyroidism and roughly 17 progressor patients) is reported in the paper. The investigation overall reported the following: Sample size was not statistically predetermined, and investigators were not blinded to group allocation. Most expanded thyroid clonotypes (frequency above 0.001) were also found in blood, which suggests that blood repertoires may mirror thyroid immune responses. A 13 V-J signature model separated ophthalmopathy from stable hyperthyroidism, with around 91% sensitivity and roughly 81% specificity in cross-validation and 80%/75% in testing. In validation, progression to ophthalmopathy was predicted by the model with approximately 67% sensitivity and roughly 76% specificity, a median of around 6.5 months before onset.

V is reduced by 6 bases and J by 3 bases, leaving a spacing of 11 bases between them. The cysteine opens and the phenylalanine closes a CDR3 of 13 amino acids. Only the CDR3 portion is preserved as DNA: 39 bases, with reading frame beginning at the first base. The germline V gene encodes CDR1 MNHEY and CDR2 SMNVEV (reference sequence). Amplification of TCR beta CDR3 regions was carried out from RNA transcripts. The first round of RT-PCR for the TCR CDR3 was performed with the HTBI primer set and the Qiagen OneStep RT-PCR kit. A second multiplex PCR round built the libraries, followed by size selection and purification. Libraries were sequenced paired-end with 100 bp reads on an Illumina HiSeq2000. In the original analysis: Raw data were processed with SOAPnuke, discarding reads with adapters, uncalled bases, mean Phred below 15, or no exact constant-primer or identifier match. High-quality paired reads were merged using COPE v1.2.5, and each unique nucleotide sequence was defined as a clonotype. MiTCR v1.1 was used to align the clonotypes against IMGT TRBV, TRBD and TRBJ reference segments. The analysis was restricted to V-J combinations with a frequency above 0.0001, which together covered over 99% of the repertoires. The TCS score was defined as the ratio of F50 (clonal expansion) to E x V (chaos), calculated using BLOSUM62-based TCRdist between CDR3 peptides within each V-J. Welch's t-statistics and random forest reduced fewer than 550 V-J features to under 15, which were used in a naive Bayes classifier (R e1071). Clones were called with MiXCR by TCRdb after fastp trimmed the public reads at Q25, and only in-frame beta chains were retained. Rows matching on CDR3 protein sequence are summarized as one entry with the most common DNA and genes. It is TCRdb's table, rather than the study itself, that gives the V and J calls and clone size. Counted in this sample were nearly 600,000 distinct CDR3 sequences; approximately 15% of them appeared once. Together, the top ten hold less than 6% of the sample.

Sequencing input: blood. The sequence is built from TRBV27 and TRBJ1-1, with no reliable assignment of the D segment. The receptor was isolated from a woman aged 30 to 39 with Graves' hyperthyroidism that later progressed to Graves' ophthalmopathy. The CDR3 here reads CASRAGSHTEAFF. The DNA reads as follows: TGTGCCAGCAGGGCAGGCAGCCACACTGAAGCTTTCTTT.